This T cell receptor (beta chain) is from a study of molecular identifiers for immune sequencing clone quantification. Preparation methods for the bulk TCR libraries were those previously described, with listed TCR primers. From the PCR reads, TCRdb called clonotypes with MiXCR, one entry per CDR3 protein. This repertoire shows about 70,000 distinct CDR3 sequences, under 20% found once; its top ten account for 1.5% to 1.8%. This clonotype was seen ten or more times. The CDR3 sequence is 15 residues long. Trimming cost V 3 bases and J 0 bases, with 9 bases left between them. The V gene's germline CDR1 is KGHSH and CDR2 LQKENI.

The sample was naive CD8+ T cells from blood, with Jurkat cell RNA spiked in. Regarding subset: FACS-sorted CD8+CD4-CCR7+CD45RA+ naive T cells. The sequence derives from a human donor in good health. Some libraries in this study had Jurkat cell RNA spiked in. The chain links TRBV18 to TRBJ2-4; maybe TRBD1 (5 bases). In DNA form, the CDR3 reads TGTGCCAGCTCACCGCAGGGTATAGCCAAAAACATTCAGTACTTC. The encoded protein is CASSPQGIAKNIQYF.